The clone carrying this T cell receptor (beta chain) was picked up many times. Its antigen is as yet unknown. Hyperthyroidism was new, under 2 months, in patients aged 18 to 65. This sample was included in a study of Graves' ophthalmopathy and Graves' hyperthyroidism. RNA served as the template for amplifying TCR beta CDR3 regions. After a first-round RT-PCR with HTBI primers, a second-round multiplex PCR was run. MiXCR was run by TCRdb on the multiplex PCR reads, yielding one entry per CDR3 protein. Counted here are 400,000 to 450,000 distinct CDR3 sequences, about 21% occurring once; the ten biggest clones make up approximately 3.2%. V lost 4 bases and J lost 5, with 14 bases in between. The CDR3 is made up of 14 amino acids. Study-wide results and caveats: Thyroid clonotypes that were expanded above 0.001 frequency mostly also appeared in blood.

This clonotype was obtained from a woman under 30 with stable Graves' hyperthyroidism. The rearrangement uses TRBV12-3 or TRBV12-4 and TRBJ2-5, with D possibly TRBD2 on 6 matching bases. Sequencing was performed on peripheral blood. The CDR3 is CASSSGTPRETQYF. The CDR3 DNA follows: TGTGCCAGCAGTTCCGGGACTCCACGGGAGACCCAGTACTTC.